This T cell receptor (beta chain) was obtained from a study of blood T cells in healthy people across ages. Study observations and caveats: Older age coincided with a roughly linear decline in TCR beta diversity per million T cells.

Note on this clonotype: What it binds is not known.

CDR1 and CDR2 (germline): SGHNT, YYREEE (reference sequence). The V end lost 1 base, the J end lost 7 bases, and 15 bases lay between the germline ends. The length of the CDR3 is 15 residues. Through a sample-barcoded 5' primer and a J-beta primer mix, a second PCR was run for roughly 6 to 12 cycles. Each CDR3 protein is one row after TCRdb ran MiXCR on the 5' RACE reads. Found here are over 500,000 distinct CDR3 sequences, about 29% of them singletons; the top ten hold over 3.5%. This same sample was also part of a study on T cells of mothers and their children. That report adds: Addition of sample barcodes and 2-4 random nucleotides occurred through the M1S primer of the second PCR. There were no persistent microchimeric T cell clones detected.

The sample comprised blood. V is TRBV5-4 and J is TRBJ2-1; the D gene is possibly TRBD2 (6 bases). The TCR sequence derives from a boy between 2 and 10 years old in good health. The CDR3 is CASSLSGRTTNEQFF. In DNA, the CDR3 is TGTGCCAGCAGCTTGAGTGGGAGGACCACTAATGAGCAGTTCTTC.